Shown below are 3 T cell receptor beta chains from a single sample sequenced in a study of shared clonotypes between healthy human individuals. Libraries were prepared by immunoSEQ multiplex PCR; TCRdb keeps only in-frame clonotypes and omits some of them. This table holds roughly 500,000 clones, approximately 84% found once. The sample consisted of PBMCs. The receptors were sampled from a woman aged 40 to 49 in good health. Some clones in this sample may be carry-over from other donors' samples.

The J gene is TRBJ2-3, the V gene TRBV5-1; a possible D gene is TRBD2 (6 bases). Between the trimmed V and J ends, which lost 7 bases and 1 base, there was a span of 16 bases. Per the germline V gene, CDR1 is SGHRS and CDR2 is YFSETQ. The CDR3 has 15 amino acids. CDR3 amino acids: CASHGDGGGTDTQYF. CDR3 DNA sequence: TGCGCCAGCCACGGGGACGGGGGTGGCACAGATACGCAGTATTTT.

V gene TRBV4-2 combines with J gene TRBJ1-2; 7 bases are shared with TRBD1. The CDR3 totals 15 residues. Trimming removed 0 bases from V and 5 bases from J; junction bases left unmatched: 6. Germline lookup yields CDR1 LGHNA and CDR2 YNFKEQ. The CDR3 region has the DNA TGTGCCAGCAGCCAAGATCCGGCAGGGGGTTATGGCTACACCTTC. Its protein product is CASSQDPAGGYGYTF.

J is TRBJ2-5 and V is TRBV28; D gene unclear. Trimming cost V 1 base and J 1 base, with 7 bases left between them. The CDR3 runs 14 residues. Germline CDR1 reads MDHEN; CDR2 reads SYDVKM. The CDR3 bases are TGTGCCAGCAGTTTATCTGGAATCCAAGAGACCCAGTACTTC. This gives the protein CASSLSGIQETQYF.